These 4 T cell receptor beta chains originate from one sample sequenced in a study of cytomegalovirus exposure and HLA in healthy donors (TCRdb year 2017). Libraries came from the immunoSEQ multiplex PCR assay. TCRdb retrieved this table from immuneACCESS and kept in-frame rearrangements only. Not all clones are present; in checked studies, unresolved V genes account for under half, and no reason is known for the remainder. The sample table shows 150,000 to 180,000 clones, and 86% are seen once. Together, the top ten hold about 2.2% of the sample. The source material was PBMCs. Receptors originate from a human donor in good health.

The chain is built from TRBV11-1 and TRBJ2-1, with 16 bases matching TRBD2. V was clipped by 5 bases and J by 8 bases; unmatched bases: 9. This CDR3 is 17 amino acids long. From germline, CDR1 is SGHAT and CDR2 FQDESV (reference sequence). Written as DNA, the CDR3 is TGTGCCAGCAGCCTATCTCCGGGACTAGCGGGAGGGGATGAGCAGTTCTTC. Protein product: CASSLSPGLAGGDEQFF.

The genes are TRBV6-5 and TRBJ2-6; TRBD1 matches 8 bases. Germline assignment: CDR1 MNHEY and CDR2 SVGAGI. V lost 8 bases, J lost 2 bases, and 2 bases stayed unmatched. CDR3 length equals 14 residues. The CDR3, as DNA: TGTGCCAGCTACAGGGGGACTGGGGCCAACGTCCTGACTTTC. Amino acids: CASYRGTGANVLTF.

This clone occurred a few times. The rearrangement uses TRBV18 and TRBJ2-7; a possible D gene is TRBD2 (6 bases). Trimming removed 6 bases at V and 6 bases at J, with 21 bases between. The CDR3 is 15 residues long. Germline CDR1 and CDR2: KGHSH and LQKENI. The CDR3 is CASSPVPGVGFEQYF. The CDR3 DNA follows: TGTGCCAGCTCCCCGGTACCGGGAGTAGGTTTCGAGCAGTACTTC.

The chain recombines TRBV2 with TRBJ1-5; 9 bases agree with TRBD1. V gave up 6 bases and J gave up 5 bases; unmatched junction bases: 8. The CDR3 consists of 15 residues. Germline V gene data show CDR1 as SNHLY and CDR2 as FYNNEI. CDR3 sequence reads: CASRGGTGRYQPQHF. The CDR3 DNA follows: TGTGCCAGCAGGGGAGGGACAGGGAGGTATCAGCCCCAGCATTTT. Looking up the rest from reference TRBV2 and TRBJ1-5 gives the full variable domain: EPEVTQTPSHQVTQMGQEVILRCVPISNHLYFYWYRQILGQKVEFLVSFYNNEISEKSEIFDDQFSVERPDGSNFTLKIRSTKLEDSAMYFCASRGGTGRYQPQHFGDGTRLSIL.